These 3 T cell receptor beta chains were all obtained from the same sample, sequenced in a study of a mutant IDH1 vaccine in newly diagnosed glioma. Their specific antigens are unknown. Indicated time point: week 35, safety follow-up. The study gave 300 ug of mutant IDH1 20-mer peptide per vaccine dose, with topical imiquimod. Produced via immunoSEQ multiplex PCR; TCRdb's table is partial and in-frame only. The sample lists about 48,000 clones, approximately 79% seen once, with around 6.7% in the top ten. Specimen: PBMCs, collected from a glioma patient whose treatment included an IDH1 peptide vaccine. The receptor source for this set is a middle-aged man with glioma.

This chain links TRBV4-1 with TRBJ1-6, with D hard to call. V was clipped by 1 base and J by 8 bases, with 18 bases between them. Germline assignment: CDR1 MGHRA and CDR2 YSYEKL. The CDR3 sequence is 17 residues long. Here the CDR3 DNA reads TGCGCCAGCAGCCAAGCAGCGGACTTCAGGTCCCATTCACCCCTCCACTTT. This sequence encodes CASSQAADFRSHSPLHF.

The chain uses TRBV18 and TRBJ1-4; no firm D call. Germline CDR1 and CDR2: KGHSH and LQKENI. This CDR3 has 14 residues. The V gene lost 3 bases and the J gene lost 5 bases, with 10 bases spanning the gap. The CDR3 protein is CASSPWARNEKLFF. DNA for the CDR3: TGTGCCAGCTCACCCTGGGCCCGAAATGAAAAACTGTTTTTT.

V is TRBV15 and J is TRBJ1-2, with TRBD1 matching over 7 bases. The V and J ends lost 3 bases and 6 bases, in that order; junction bases with no gene match: 10. This CDR3 region has 15 residues. Germline CDR1 LNHNV, CDR2 YYDKDF (reference sequence). CDR3 protein: CATSSNRGPLNGYTF. The CDR3, as DNA: TGTGCCACCAGCAGCAACAGGGGACCCCTAAATGGCTACACCTTC.